The TCR beta chain described here comes from a study of blood T cell repertoires in COVID-19. In the study overall: Material from acute and convalescent COVID-19 was sourced from the United States, Italy and Spain. The cDNA or gDNA used as material had been derived from T cells, B-cell-depleted T cells, or PBMCs.

Profiled with immunoSEQ multiplex PCR; TCRdb holds only in-frame clones, not every one. Altogether about 480,000 clones are present, 88% being singletons, with the ten largest covering 1.5% to 2%. This CDR3 has 12 amino acids. Deletions cut 4 bases from V and 4 bases from J, with 6 bases between. Germline V lookup: CDR1 SGHKS, CDR2 YYEKEE (reference sequence). Which cohort a participant joined came from the clinical history participants gave. For recovered donors of Cohort 3, there were two negative PCRs, clearance, or symptom resolution. This TCR was sampled from a woman aged 40 to 50 who had recovered from COVID-19. V usage is TRBV5-5 and J usage is TRBJ1-5; no firm D call. Specimen: PBMCs or T cells enriched from blood (not recorded which). CDR3 protein: CASSPYNQPQHF. CDR3 DNA sequence: TGTGCCAGCAGCCCTTATAATCAGCCCCAGCATTTT. The complete variable domain, with remaining parts taken from reference TRBV5-5 and TRBJ1-5, reads DAGVTQSPTHLIKTRGQQVTLRCSPISGHKSVSWYQQVLGQGPQFIFQYYEKEERGRGNFPDRFSARQFPNYSSELNVNALLLGDSALYLCASSPYNQPQHFGDGTRLSIL.